The rows below give T cell receptor beta chains drawn from one sample of a study of cytomegalovirus exposure and HLA in healthy donors. Using immunoSEQ multiplex PCR, the repertoire was profiled, and TCRdb retains in-frame clones only, with some absent. This sample has roughly 200,000 clones, with around nine tenths found just once. Sequencing used PBMCs. These receptor sequences come from a woman aged 25 to 39 in good health and CMV-seronegative. CDR3s include the opening cysteine and the closing phenylalanine or tryptophan.

V | CDR3
TRBV29-1 | CSVSGTEFQETQYF
TRBV10-3 | CAISEGRSNQPQHF
TRBV28 | CASSSGGAISPYEQYF
TRBV2 | CASKSDSYEQYF
TRBV5-1 | CASSLVAGASNEQFF
TRBV6-5 | CASSARGNTEAFF
TRBV28 | CASSLQGAYEQYF
TRBV2 | CASTTGMRSEAFF
TRBV6-5 | CASSYSLKTGEQFF
TRBV28 | CASSLGGTGELFF
TRBV11-2 | CASSLGVGGAREQFF
TRBV27 | CASSFRVAGAYNEQFF
TRBV4-1 | CASSQGQLSNQPQHF
TRBV5-1 | CASSRSGRNTGELFF
TRBV2 | CASSESGGAIDNEQFF
TRBV7-2 | CASSPGTGGFLGYTF
TRBV21-1 | CASSIPQKVRGSREQYF
TRBV18 | CASSPMPSGSTDTQYF
TRBV29-1 | CSALLLAGSSYEQYF
TRBV4-1 | CVSSQDVGSGGYYEQYF
TRBV2 | CASSDRTGRTEAFF
TRBV27 | CASMRAGELFF
TRBV29-1 | CSVALREWKNIQYF
TRBV11-2 | CASSYGDTEAFF
TRBV2 | CASSPGQETGANVLTF
TRBV7-7 | CASSLGPTGAGNTIYF
TRBV5-1 | CASSFGRLSTDTQYF
TRBV4-1 | CASSQDRTSPYEQYF
TRBV13 | CASSPQGFSYEQYF
TRBV5-1 | CASSLDRGPRAGGYTF
TRBV5-6 | CASSLGYGLAGDNEQFF
TRBV19 | CASSIIGSQETQYF
TRBV19 | CASSTTGGGNEQFF
TRBV5-1 | CASSLVLAGEETQYF
TRBV5-1 | CASSLGTGLNEQYF
TRBV6-1 | CASRRTGGYHAFF
TRBV6-1 | CASSESSGIGEQYF
TRBV28 | CASSFPGQTYGYTF
TRBV5-6 | CASSAWPPGVGNTIYF
TRBV5-1 | CASSLVLAGVYHF
TRBV2 | CASAEPPKGGNQPQHF
TRBV5-4 | CASRRAGLDYGYTF
TRBV28 | CASRTPGQEHQPQHF
TRBV5-4 | CASSTANRIPDTQYF
TRBV11-3 | CASSPRAGPGTNEKLFF
TRBV28 | CASNRDSNQPQHF
TRBV28 | CASSTGTGGKGIQYF
TRBV28 | CAGSGGGAPYEQYF
TRBV7-9 | CASSSDTGGDEQYF
TRBV11-2 | CASSLAGPNTEAFF
TRBV5-6 | CASSFTGTYEQYF
TRBV5-1 | CASSLVQEQETQYF
TRBV6-1 | CASSPWTAHNEQFF
TRBV7-2 | CASSPGGTPYNEQFF
TRBV7-2 | CASSLVINGAGELFF
TRBV5-1 | CASSFRTGTNEKLFF